This is a list of T cell receptor beta chains from one sample in a study of cytomegalovirus exposure and HLA in healthy donors. Produced via immunoSEQ multiplex PCR; TCRdb's table is partial and in-frame only. The sample consists of roughly 150,000 clones, 82% of them appearing once. The sample comprised PBMCs. These receptors were taken from a male donor in good health and CMV-seropositive. The CDR3 runs from the conserved cysteine through the conserved F or W. Fields, in order: CDR3 protein, CDR3 DNA, V gene, J gene, D gene, CDR3 length. A D gene is named only where the DNA matches it firmly.

CASSIPGNEQYF	TGTGCCAGTAGTATCCCCGGGAACGAGCAGTACTTC	TRBV19	TRBJ2-7	.	12
CASRTEGGNYGYTF	TGTGCCAGCAGGACCGAGGGAGGTAACTATGGCTACACCTTC	TRBV28	TRBJ1-2	.	14
CASSGQGSYGYTF	TGTGCCAGCAGCGGACAGGGGAGTTATGGCTACACCTTC	TRBV6-5	TRBJ1-2	TRBD1	13
CASSYAGLDAFF	TGTGCCAGCAGTTACGCAGGGCTCGACGCTTTCTTT	TRBV6-5	TRBJ1-1	.	12
CAWSAGWSEKLFF	TGTGCCTGGAGTGCCGGGTGGAGTGAAAAACTGTTTTTT	TRBV30	TRBJ1-4	.	13
CAISDLTGRDGNTIYF	TGTGCCATCAGTGACCTGACAGGGCGAGATGGAAACACCATATATTTT	TRBV10-3	TRBJ1-3	TRBD1	16
CASSPGQGDYGYTF	TGTGCCAGCAGCCCAGGACAGGGGGACTATGGCTACACCTTC	TRBV9	TRBJ1-2	TRBD1	14
CAIGERGAGETQYF	TGTGCCATCGGGGAGCGGGGGGCAGGCGAGACCCAGTACTTC	TRBV10-3	TRBJ2-5	TRBD2	14
CASSLAGYNEKLFF	TGTGCCAGCAGTTTAGCCGGGTATAATGAAAAACTGTTTTTT	TRBV28	TRBJ1-4	.	14
CASSMDRGDTEAFF	TGTGCCAGTAGTATGGACAGGGGAGATACTGAAGCTTTCTTT	TRBV19	TRBJ1-1	TRBD1	14
CASSSQGGYGYTF	TGCGCCAGCAGCTCCCAAGGGGGCTATGGCTACACCTTC	TRBV5-1	TRBJ1-2	.	13
CAWSTGVGETQYF	TGTGCCTGGAGCACAGGGGTGGGTGAGACCCAGTACTTC	TRBV30	TRBJ2-5	TRBD1	13